This T cell receptor beta chain is from a study of neoadjuvant anti-PD-1 for oral cavity cancer. Study at large: Patients without progression got a fourth dose around day 43.

Time point in this sample: after neoadjuvant nivolumab, at surgical resection. The patients had HPV-negative, locally advanced oral cavity squamous cell carcinoma. Method: immunoSEQ multiplex PCR; TCRdb's copy keeps in-frame clones and lacks some. The repertoire has more than 8,000 clones, roughly two thirds of them found once; the top ten carry approximately 4.7%. The germline V gene has CDR1 MNHNS and CDR2 SASEGT. This CDR3 contains 15 residues. Trimming removed 6 bases from V and 8 bases from J; junction bases left unmatched: 13. The J gene is TRBJ2-1, the V gene TRBV6-1, with 7 bases fitting TRBD2. The receptor was isolated from a person between 40 and 85 years old with oral cavity squamous cell carcinoma. Material: PBMCs, obtained after nivolumab (anti-PD-1) treatment. CDR3 sequence (DNA): TGTGCCAGCAGGGAGATAGCGGGTCTGTGGGATGAGCAGTTCTTC. Amino acids: CASREIAGLWDEQFF.